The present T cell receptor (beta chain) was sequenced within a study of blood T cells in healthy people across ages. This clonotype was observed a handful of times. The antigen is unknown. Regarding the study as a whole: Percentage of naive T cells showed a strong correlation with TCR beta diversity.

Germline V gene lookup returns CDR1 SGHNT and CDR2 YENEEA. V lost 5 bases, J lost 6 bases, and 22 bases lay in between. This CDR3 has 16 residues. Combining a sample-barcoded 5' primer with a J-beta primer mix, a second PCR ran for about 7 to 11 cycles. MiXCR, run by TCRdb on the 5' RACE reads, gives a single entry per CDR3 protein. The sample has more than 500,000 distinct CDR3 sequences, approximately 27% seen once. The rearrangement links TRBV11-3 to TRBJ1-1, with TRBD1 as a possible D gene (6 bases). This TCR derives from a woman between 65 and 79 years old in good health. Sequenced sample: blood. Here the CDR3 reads CASSPRANRVEAEAFF. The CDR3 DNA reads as TGTGCCAGCAGCCCGCGGGCTAACAGGGTGGAGGCTGAAGCTTTCTTT.